This TCR beta chain was sequenced in a study of shared clonotypes between healthy human individuals. Points from the study as a whole: Limited genetic and exposure-history diversity came from having few donors.

As to this clone: Its antigen is not identified.

V lost 4 bases and J lost 0; bases outside the gene matches: 13. Germline values: CDR1 MNHNS, CDR2 SASEGT. There are 19 residues in the CDR3. As processed by the authors: Filtering of immunoSEQ junctional sequences could not match full-length read filtering. Sequencing used immunoSEQ multiplex PCR; TCRdb keeps in-frame clones, though not all of them. V, J and clone size were drawn from that table, and D and trimming were deduced from the DNA. Of 1,500,000 or so clones listed, just under 99% are singletons. The chain joins TRBV6-1 to TRBJ2-3; 10 nucleotides align to TRBD1. The TCR comes from a man aged 25-45 years in good health. The sample comprised naive CD4+ T cells sorted from blood. Regarding subset: CD45RA+ positively selected. The CDR3 coding sequence is TGTGCCAGCAGTGCCCGGGACAGGGGACGATTTACTAGCACAGATACGCAGTATTTT. Translating it yields CASSARDRGRFTSTDTQYF.